The rows below give T cell receptor beta chains drawn from one sample of a study of a mutant IDH1 vaccine in newly diagnosed glioma. Method: immunoSEQ multiplex PCR; TCRdb's copy keeps in-frame clones and lacks some. This repertoire shows about 68,000 clones, 70% to 80% found once; its top ten account for about 7.5%. The material was PBMCs, obtained from a glioma patient treated with radiotherapy, temozolomide or both. These receptor sequences come from a man aged 50-59 years with glioma. Each CDR3 is given with its conserved first and last residue. Fields, in order: CDR3 DNA, CDR3 protein, clone size, J gene, D gene, V gene. A D gene is named only where the DNA matches it firmly. Rows may omit the clone size; those that give it use once, few, many or a size class.

cdr3_nt: TGTGCCAGCTCGCGAGCCGGGACAGGAGTTACCTACGAGCAGTACTTC; cdr3_aa: CASSRAGTGVTYEQYF; clone_size: NA; j_call: TRBJ2-7; d_call: TRBD1; v_call: TRBV18
cdr3_nt: TGTGCCAGTAGTCCGGGACAGGGGAGCAATCAGCCCCAGCATTTT; cdr3_aa: CASSPGQGSNQPQHF; clone_size: NA; j_call: TRBJ1-5; d_call: TRBD1; v_call: TRBV19
cdr3_nt: TGTGCCAGCGCCCCACTCCCGGGACAGGCTACCTACGAGCAGTACTTC; cdr3_aa: CASAPLPGQATYEQYF; clone_size: NA; j_call: TRBJ2-7; d_call: TRBD1; v_call: TRBV5-4
cdr3_nt: TGTGCCAGCAGCCAAGGTCCGACAGGGGAAACCTCCTACAATGAGCAGTTCTTC; cdr3_aa: CASSQGPTGETSYNEQFF; clone_size: NA; j_call: TRBJ2-1; d_call: TRBD1; v_call: TRBV4-2
cdr3_nt: TGTGCCAGCAGCCTGGGGGGATCAGGCGGTCAGCCCCAGCATTTT; cdr3_aa: CASSLGGSGGQPQHF; clone_size: NA; j_call: TRBJ1-5; d_call: NA; v_call: TRBV6-1
cdr3_nt: TGTGCCAGCAGCCTAGGGACAGGGCGCGGCTACACCTTC; cdr3_aa: CASSLGTGRGYTF; clone_size: NA; j_call: TRBJ1-2; d_call: TRBD1; v_call: TRBV6-5
cdr3_nt: TGCAGCGTTGGGGAGTACACAGATACGCAGTATTTT; cdr3_aa: CSVGEYTDTQYF; clone_size: NA; j_call: TRBJ2-3; d_call: NA; v_call: TRBV29-1
cdr3_nt: TGTGCCAGCAGCGTAGGCGGGGTACTAGTCGGGGAGCTGTTTTTT; cdr3_aa: CASSVGGVLVGELFF; clone_size: NA; j_call: TRBJ2-2; d_call: NA; v_call: TRBV9
cdr3_nt: TGTGCCAGCTCATGGGGACAGGACTACGAGCAGTACTTC; cdr3_aa: CASSWGQDYEQYF; clone_size: NA; j_call: TRBJ2-7; d_call: TRBD1; v_call: TRBV18
cdr3_nt: TGTGCCAGTAGTACCCGGGACAGGGGTTCTCACCGGGAGCTGTTTTTT; cdr3_aa: CASSTRDRGSHRELFF; clone_size: NA; j_call: TRBJ2-2; d_call: TRBD1; v_call: TRBV19
cdr3_nt: TGCAGCGTTATTGGCCGAACCTCCTACGAGCAGTACTTC; cdr3_aa: CSVIGRTSYEQYF; clone_size: NA; j_call: TRBJ2-7; d_call: NA; v_call: TRBV29-1
cdr3_nt: TGTGCCAGCACCCTAGGGGGGAGCTCCTACGAGCAGTACTTC; cdr3_aa: CASTLGGSSYEQYF; clone_size: NA; j_call: TRBJ2-7; d_call: NA; v_call: TRBV6-1
cdr3_nt: TGTGCCAGCACCAGCGGGAACACTGAAGCTTTCTTT; cdr3_aa: CASTSGNTEAFF; clone_size: NA; j_call: TRBJ1-1; d_call: NA; v_call: TRBV6-6
cdr3_nt: TGTGCCAGCAGTCCCTTAGGGGAAATAAACTATGGCTACACCTTC; cdr3_aa: CASSPLGEINYGYTF; clone_size: many; j_call: TRBJ1-2; d_call: NA; v_call: TRBV27
cdr3_nt: TGTGCCAGCAGCTTGGGCCAGGGGAATGAAAAACTGTTTTTT; cdr3_aa: CASSLGQGNEKLFF; clone_size: NA; j_call: TRBJ1-4; d_call: NA; v_call: TRBV7-9
cdr3_nt: TGTGCCAGCAGCTTAGCCCCCGGACAGGTTGAGTATGGCTACACCTTC; cdr3_aa: CASSLAPGQVEYGYTF; clone_size: NA; j_call: TRBJ1-2; d_call: TRBD1; v_call: TRBV7-2
cdr3_nt: TGTGCCAGCAGTGCACTTGGACAGGGGGGTGGCTACACCTTC; cdr3_aa: CASSALGQGGGYTF; clone_size: once; j_call: TRBJ1-2; d_call: TRBD1; v_call: TRBV25-1
cdr3_nt: TGCGCCAGCAGCCAAGAACGGAATTCTGAAGCTTTCTTT; cdr3_aa: CASSQERNSEAFF; clone_size: few; j_call: TRBJ1-1; d_call: NA; v_call: TRBV4-3
cdr3_nt: TGTGCCAGCCGCGAAAGCGGGGGCTCCTACAATGAGCAGTTCTTC; cdr3_aa: CASRESGGSYNEQFF; clone_size: NA; j_call: TRBJ2-1; d_call: TRBD2; v_call: TRBV6-5
cdr3_nt: TGTGCCAGCAGTGAGGTTTGGGACAGGGCCTACAATGAGCAGTTCTTC; cdr3_aa: CASSEVWDRAYNEQFF; clone_size: NA; j_call: TRBJ2-1; d_call: TRBD1; v_call: TRBV6-1
cdr3_nt: TGTGCCAGCTCACCCCCGGGAGGGAGCGAGACCCAGTACTTC; cdr3_aa: CASSPPGGSETQYF; clone_size: NA; j_call: TRBJ2-5; d_call: TRBD2; v_call: TRBV18
cdr3_nt: TGTGCCAGCAGCGTAGGGGGAGGGACGGGTGGCTACACCTTC; cdr3_aa: CASSVGGGTGGYTF; clone_size: few; j_call: TRBJ1-2; d_call: NA; v_call: TRBV9
cdr3_nt: TGTGCCAGCAGCAAAAGGTCCGAGGACACCACCTACGAGCAGTACTTC; cdr3_aa: CASSKRSEDTTYEQYF; clone_size: NA; j_call: TRBJ2-7; d_call: NA; v_call: TRBV21-1
cdr3_nt: TGTGCCATCAGTGAGGCCAGGGAGGACGAGCAGTACTTC; cdr3_aa: CAISEAREDEQYF; clone_size: NA; j_call: TRBJ2-7; d_call: NA; v_call: TRBV10-3
cdr3_nt: TGTGCCAGTAGTATAGTTCAGGGTGAGACCCAGTACTTC; cdr3_aa: CASSIVQGETQYF; clone_size: NA; j_call: TRBJ2-5; d_call: NA; v_call: TRBV19
cdr3_nt: TGTGCCAGCTCCCATGGACAAGACTTGGAGCAGTACTTC; cdr3_aa: CASSHGQDLEQYF; clone_size: NA; j_call: TRBJ2-7; d_call: NA; v_call: TRBV18
cdr3_nt: TGCAGCGTTGAAGTGGCAAGGGGAGCTTTCTTT; cdr3_aa: CSVEVARGAFF; clone_size: few; j_call: TRBJ1-1; d_call: NA; v_call: TRBV29-1
cdr3_nt: TGTGCCAGCAGCCATGCAGGTTTGTACACTGAAGCTTTCTTT; cdr3_aa: CASSHAGLYTEAFF; clone_size: NA; j_call: TRBJ1-1; d_call: NA; v_call: TRBV14
cdr3_nt: TGTGCCAGCTCCCCCCGGACAGGGGGCTCCTACGAGCAGTACTTC; cdr3_aa: CASSPRTGGSYEQYF; clone_size: NA; j_call: TRBJ2-7; d_call: TRBD1; v_call: TRBV6-1
cdr3_nt: TGTGCCAGCTCACCCCCGGGGTCTAATCGGGAGACCCAGTACTTC; cdr3_aa: CASSPPGSNRETQYF; clone_size: NA; j_call: TRBJ2-5; d_call: NA; v_call: TRBV18
cdr3_nt: TGTGCCAGCAGCTTATGGGCTAGCGGGGGGTACGAGCAGTACTTC; cdr3_aa: CASSLWASGGYEQYF; clone_size: NA; j_call: TRBJ2-7; d_call: TRBD2; v_call: TRBV7-2
cdr3_nt: TGTGCCATCAGTGAAAAGGAGGTCCCCCTCCACTTT; cdr3_aa: CAISEKEVPLHF; clone_size: NA; j_call: TRBJ1-6; d_call: NA; v_call: TRBV10-3
cdr3_nt: TGTGCCAGTAGGGCAGGGGGAAACTATGGCTACACCTTC; cdr3_aa: CASRAGGNYGYTF; clone_size: NA; j_call: TRBJ1-2; d_call: TRBD1; v_call: TRBV19
cdr3_nt: TGTGCCAGCTCACCAGAGGGTTCCAACTATGGCTACACCTTC; cdr3_aa: CASSPEGSNYGYTF; clone_size: NA; j_call: TRBJ1-2; d_call: NA; v_call: TRBV18
cdr3_nt: TGTGCCAGCAGCGTAGGAGGGGCCGGCACCGGGGAGCTGTTTTTT; cdr3_aa: CASSVGGAGTGELFF; clone_size: NA; j_call: TRBJ2-2; d_call: NA; v_call: TRBV9
cdr3_nt: TGTGCCATCAGTGAGTCCCCTGACCGGAACAGCGAGCAGTACTTC; cdr3_aa: CAISESPDRNSEQYF; clone_size: NA; j_call: TRBJ2-7; d_call: NA; v_call: TRBV10-3
cdr3_nt: TGTGCCAGCAGGCAAGGTCCCTACGAGCAGTACTTC; cdr3_aa: CASRQGPYEQYF; clone_size: NA; j_call: TRBJ2-7; d_call: NA; v_call: TRBV27
cdr3_nt: TGCAGCGTTGGGGGCGGGGATTTGAACACTGAAGCTTTCTTT; cdr3_aa: CSVGGGDLNTEAFF; clone_size: NA; j_call: TRBJ1-1; d_call: NA; v_call: TRBV29-1
cdr3_nt: TGTGCCAGTAGTATGGGACAGGGCCGCTCTGGGGCCAACGTCCTGACTTTC; cdr3_aa: CASSMGQGRSGANVLTF; clone_size: once; j_call: TRBJ2-6; d_call: TRBD1; v_call: TRBV19
cdr3_nt: TGTGCCAGCAGCCGGGACAGGGGATACAATGAGCAGTTCTTC; cdr3_aa: CASSRDRGYNEQFF; clone_size: NA; j_call: TRBJ2-1; d_call: TRBD1; v_call: TRBV6-1
cdr3_nt: TGTGCCAGCAGTGCCCCGAGAATCCAGTACTTC; cdr3_aa: CASSAPRIQYF; clone_size: NA; j_call: TRBJ2-7; d_call: NA; v_call: TRBV28
cdr3_nt: TGTGCCAGCAGCCTCCGACAGTCCCAAGAGACCCAGTACTTC; cdr3_aa: CASSLRQSQETQYF; clone_size: NA; j_call: TRBJ2-5; d_call: NA; v_call: TRBV5-4
cdr3_nt: TGTGCCAGCAGCAGACGGGACAGGGCGGGAGGCTACACCTTC; cdr3_aa: CASSRRDRAGGYTF; clone_size: once; j_call: TRBJ1-2; d_call: TRBD1; v_call: TRBV9
cdr3_nt: TGTGCCAGCACCCTAACGGGAGCTAACTATGGCTACACCTTC; cdr3_aa: CASTLTGANYGYTF; clone_size: NA; j_call: TRBJ1-2; d_call: NA; v_call: TRBV7-2
cdr3_nt: TGTGCCTGGAGTTTAACAGGATACGATGGCTACACCTTC; cdr3_aa: CAWSLTGYDGYTF; clone_size: NA; j_call: TRBJ1-2; d_call: NA; v_call: TRBV30
cdr3_nt: TGTGCCAGCAGGGGGATTACAGGGGGCGGCGAGCAGTACTTC; cdr3_aa: CASRGITGGGEQYF; clone_size: NA; j_call: TRBJ2-7; d_call: TRBD1; v_call: TRBV6-1
cdr3_nt: TGTGCCAGCAGTTACGGGCCTATGAACACTGAAGCTTTCTTT; cdr3_aa: CASSYGPMNTEAFF; clone_size: NA; j_call: TRBJ1-1; d_call: NA; v_call: TRBV6-5
cdr3_nt: TGCAGCGCAAGACAGTTGTCGAACACTGAAGCTTTCTTT; cdr3_aa: CSARQLSNTEAFF; clone_size: NA; j_call: TRBJ1-1; d_call: NA; v_call: TRBV29-1
cdr3_nt: TGTGCCAGCAGCTTAAGAGCAGCAGTCAATGAGCAGTTCTTC; cdr3_aa: CASSLRAAVNEQFF; clone_size: NA; j_call: TRBJ2-1; d_call: NA; v_call: TRBV7-6
cdr3_nt: TGTGCCAGCATCCCGACAGGGGGGGCTAGCTATGGCTACACCTTC; cdr3_aa: CASIPTGGASYGYTF; clone_size: NA; j_call: TRBJ1-2; d_call: TRBD1; v_call: TRBV5-4
cdr3_nt: TGTGCCAGCAGTGAGGGAGCTAACACCGGGGAGCTGTTTTTT; cdr3_aa: CASSEGANTGELFF; clone_size: NA; j_call: TRBJ2-2; d_call: NA; v_call: TRBV7-2
cdr3_nt: TGCGCCAGCAGCTTGGCGCGGGAGACCGGGGAGCTGTTTTTT; cdr3_aa: CASSLARETGELFF; clone_size: NA; j_call: TRBJ2-2; d_call: TRBD2; v_call: TRBV5-1
cdr3_nt: TGTGCCAGCAACCCAGGGGGAGATCAGAATGGCTACACCTTC; cdr3_aa: CASNPGGDQNGYTF; clone_size: few; j_call: TRBJ1-2; d_call: TRBD1; v_call: TRBV6-5